This TCR beta chain emerged from a study of tumor-infiltrating lymphocytes in oesophageal squamous cell carcinoma. V shed 5 bases and J 10 bases; nucleotides not matched to a gene: 13. The CDR3 is made up of 15 amino acids. TCRdb reanalysed the PCR reads using MiXCR and keeps one entry per CDR3 protein. The sample has fewer than 20,000 distinct CDR3 sequences; about 45% are singletons. Sequenced: esophageal tumor tissue. The V and J genes are TRBV12-3 or TRBV12-4 and TRBJ1-4; TRBD1 matches at 7 bases. This TCR came from a male donor with esophageal squamous cell carcinoma. CDR3 sequence (DNA): TGTGCCAGCAGTCTGGGACAGAAGCGGCACCGAAAACTGTTTTTT. Translating gives CASSLGQKRHRKLFF.